This T cell receptor (beta chain) stems from a study of human T cells and chemical hapten exposure. Study results and caveats: The number of TCRs above 1 in 1000 frequency did not change after DPC sensitization. A positive correlation with patch test score was found for PT1 expanded TCR counts.

Concerning this clonotype: Its specificity is unknown.

The CDR3 covers 16 residues. The V gene's germline CDR1 is MDHEN and CDR2 SYDVKM. With 4 bases removed from V and 0 bases from J, the gap between germline ends came to 13 bases. Time point indicated: patch test 3, about 24 weeks after DPC sensitization. Treatment here: therapeutic diphenylcyclopropenone sensitization with weekly scalp DPC. In every case, blood was obtained before the patch test was applied. From the RACE reads, TCRdb called clonotypes with MiXCR, one entry per CDR3 protein. The sample consists of tens of thousands of distinct CDR3 sequences, 11% of them appearing once. Material: whole blood, obtained in connection with sensitization to the hapten diphenylcyclopropenone (DPC). This chain joins TRBV28 and TRBJ2-1; a weak D match, TRBD2 (6 bases). The clonotype comes from a woman aged 45-60 years with alopecia areata. Some clones in this sample may be carry-over from other donors' samples. CDR3 sequence: CASSSPAGDSYNEQFF. The DNA for the CDR3 is TGTGCCAGCAGTTCCCCAGCGGGTGACTCCTACAATGAGCAGTTCTTC. The whole variable domain, remainder taken from reference TRBV28 and TRBJ2-1, is DVKVTQSSRYLVKRTGEKVFLECVQDMDHENMFWYRQDPGLGLRLIYFSYDVKMKEKGDIPEGYSVSREKKERFSLILESASTNQTSMYLCASSSPAGDSYNEQFFGPGTRLTVL.